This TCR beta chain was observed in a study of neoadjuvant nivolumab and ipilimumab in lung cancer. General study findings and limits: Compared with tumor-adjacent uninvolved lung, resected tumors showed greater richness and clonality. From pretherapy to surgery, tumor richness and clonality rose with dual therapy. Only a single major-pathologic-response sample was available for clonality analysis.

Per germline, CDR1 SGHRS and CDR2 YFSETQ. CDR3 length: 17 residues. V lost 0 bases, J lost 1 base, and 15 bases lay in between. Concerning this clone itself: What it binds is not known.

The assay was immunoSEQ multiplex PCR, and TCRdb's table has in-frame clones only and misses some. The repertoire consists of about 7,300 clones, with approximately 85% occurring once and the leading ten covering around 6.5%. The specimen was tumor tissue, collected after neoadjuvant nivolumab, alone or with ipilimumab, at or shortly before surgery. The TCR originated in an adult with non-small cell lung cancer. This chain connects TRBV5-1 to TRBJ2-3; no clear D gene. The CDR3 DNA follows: TGCGCCAGCAGCTTGGCCTTCATTGTGGCAGGCACAGATACGCAGTATTTT. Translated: CASSLAFIVAGTDTQYF.